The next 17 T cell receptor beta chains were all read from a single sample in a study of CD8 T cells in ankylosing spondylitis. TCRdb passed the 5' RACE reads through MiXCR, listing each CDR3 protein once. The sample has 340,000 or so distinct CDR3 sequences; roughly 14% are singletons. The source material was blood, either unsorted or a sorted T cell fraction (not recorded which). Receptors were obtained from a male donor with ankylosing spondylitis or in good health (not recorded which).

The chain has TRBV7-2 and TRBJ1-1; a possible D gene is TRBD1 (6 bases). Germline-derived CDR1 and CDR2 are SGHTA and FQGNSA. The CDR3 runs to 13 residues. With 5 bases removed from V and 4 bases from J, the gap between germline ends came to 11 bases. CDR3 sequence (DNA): TGTGCCAGCAGCCAAGGACAGAGCACTGAAGCTTTCTTT. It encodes CASSQGQSTEAFF.

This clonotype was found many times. Here the CDR3 DNA reads TGCGCCAGCAGCGCGGACACCTTTCATAATTCACCCCTCCACTTT. This gives the protein CASSADTFHNSPLHF. This sequence joins TRBV5-1 and TRBJ1-6; perhaps TRBD1 as D (5 bases). The CDR3 has 15 residues. The V end was cut by 4 bases, the J end by 5 bases, with 13 bases between. Germline lookup yields CDR1 SGHRS and CDR2 YFSETQ.

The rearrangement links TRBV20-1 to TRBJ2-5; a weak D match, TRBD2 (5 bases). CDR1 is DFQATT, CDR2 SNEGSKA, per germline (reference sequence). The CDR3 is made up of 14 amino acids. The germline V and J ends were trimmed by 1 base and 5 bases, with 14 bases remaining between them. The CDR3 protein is CSARGARREETQYF. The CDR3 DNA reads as TGCAGTGCTAGAGGGGCTAGAAGGGAGGAGACCCAGTACTTC.

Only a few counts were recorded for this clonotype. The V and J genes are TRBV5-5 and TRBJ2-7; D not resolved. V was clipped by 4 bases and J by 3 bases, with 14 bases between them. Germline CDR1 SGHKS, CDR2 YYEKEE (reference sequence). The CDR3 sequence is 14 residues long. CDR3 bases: TGTGCCAGCAGCGTCTCCGGATCTTACTACGAGCAGTACTTC. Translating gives CASSVSGSYYEQYF.

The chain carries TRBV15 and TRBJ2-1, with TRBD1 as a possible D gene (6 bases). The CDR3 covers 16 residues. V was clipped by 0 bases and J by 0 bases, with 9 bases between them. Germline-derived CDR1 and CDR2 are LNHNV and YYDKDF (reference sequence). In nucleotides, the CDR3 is TGTGCCACCAGCAGAGATCAGGGGCCCTCCTACAATGAGCAGTTCTTC. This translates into CATSRDQGPSYNEQFF.

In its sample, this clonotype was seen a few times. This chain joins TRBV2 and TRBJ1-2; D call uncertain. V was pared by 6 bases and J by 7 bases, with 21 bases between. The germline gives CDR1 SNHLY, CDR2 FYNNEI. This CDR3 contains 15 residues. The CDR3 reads CASSGQQGSVGGYTF. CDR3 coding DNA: TGTGCCAGCAGCGGCCAACAAGGATCGGTGGGTGGCTACACCTTC.

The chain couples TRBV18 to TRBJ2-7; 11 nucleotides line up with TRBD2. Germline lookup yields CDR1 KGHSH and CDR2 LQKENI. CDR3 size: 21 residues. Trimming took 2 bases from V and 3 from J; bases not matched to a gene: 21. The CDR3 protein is CASSPFTLGLAEPSGDYEQYF. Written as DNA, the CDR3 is TGTGCCAGCTCACCATTTACCCTGGGACTAGCGGAACCTAGTGGGGACTACGAGCAGTACTTC.

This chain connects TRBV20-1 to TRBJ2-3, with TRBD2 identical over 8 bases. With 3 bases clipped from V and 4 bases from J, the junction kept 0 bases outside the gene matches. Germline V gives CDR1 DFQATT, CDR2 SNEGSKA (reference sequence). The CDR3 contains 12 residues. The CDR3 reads CSASGRADTQYF. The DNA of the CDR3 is TGCAGTGCTAGCGGGAGGGCAGATACGCAGTATTTT.

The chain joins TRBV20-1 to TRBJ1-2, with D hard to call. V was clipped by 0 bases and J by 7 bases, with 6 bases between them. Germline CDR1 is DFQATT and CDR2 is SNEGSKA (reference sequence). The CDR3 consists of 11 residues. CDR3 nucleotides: TGCAGTGCTAGAGATATCGGTGGCTACACCTTC. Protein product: CSARDIGGYTF.

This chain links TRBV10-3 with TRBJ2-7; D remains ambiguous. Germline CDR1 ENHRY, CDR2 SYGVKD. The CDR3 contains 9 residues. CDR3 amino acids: CEGTHEQYF. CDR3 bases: TGTGAGGGTACCCACGAGCAGTACTTC.

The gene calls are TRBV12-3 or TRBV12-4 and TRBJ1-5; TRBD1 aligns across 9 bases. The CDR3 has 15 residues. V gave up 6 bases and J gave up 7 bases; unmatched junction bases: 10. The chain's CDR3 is CASSLTGGRGQPQHF. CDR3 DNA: TGTGCCAGCAGCTTGACAGGGGGAAGAGGACAGCCCCAGCATTTT.

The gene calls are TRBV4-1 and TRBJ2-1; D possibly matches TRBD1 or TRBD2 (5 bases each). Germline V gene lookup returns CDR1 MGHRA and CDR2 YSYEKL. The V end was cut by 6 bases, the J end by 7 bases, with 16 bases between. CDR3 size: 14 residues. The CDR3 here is CASRSGTERNEQFF. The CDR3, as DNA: TGCGCCAGCAGATCCGGGACGGAACGTAATGAGCAGTTCTTC.

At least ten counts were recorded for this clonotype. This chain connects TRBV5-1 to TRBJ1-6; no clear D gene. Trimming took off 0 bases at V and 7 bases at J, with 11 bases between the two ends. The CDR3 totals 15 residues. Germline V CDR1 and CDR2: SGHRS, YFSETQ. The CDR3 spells CASSLGHGQNSPLHF. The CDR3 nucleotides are TGCGCCAGCAGCTTGGGACACGGCCAGAATTCACCCCTCCACTTT.

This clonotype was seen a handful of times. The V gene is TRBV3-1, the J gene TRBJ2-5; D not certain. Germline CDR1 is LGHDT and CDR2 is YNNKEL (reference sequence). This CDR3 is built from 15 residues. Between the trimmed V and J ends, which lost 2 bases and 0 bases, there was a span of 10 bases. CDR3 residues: CASSQRPTYQETQYF. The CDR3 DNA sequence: TGTGCCAGCAGCCAAAGGCCTACGTACCAAGAGACCCAGTACTTC.

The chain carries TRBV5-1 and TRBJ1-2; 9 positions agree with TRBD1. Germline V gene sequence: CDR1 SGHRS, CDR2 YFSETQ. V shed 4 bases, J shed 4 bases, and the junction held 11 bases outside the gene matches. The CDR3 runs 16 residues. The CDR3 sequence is CASSLRTGDRGYGYTF. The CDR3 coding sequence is TGCGCCAGCAGCCTCCGGACAGGGGACCGGGGCTATGGCTACACCTTC. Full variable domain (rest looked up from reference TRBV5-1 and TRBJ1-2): KAGVTQTPRYLIKTRGQQVTLSCSPISGHRSVSWYQQTPGQGLQFLFEYFSETQRNKGNFPGRFSGRQFSNSRSEMNVSTLELGDSALYLCASSLRTGDRGYGYTFGSGTRLTVV.

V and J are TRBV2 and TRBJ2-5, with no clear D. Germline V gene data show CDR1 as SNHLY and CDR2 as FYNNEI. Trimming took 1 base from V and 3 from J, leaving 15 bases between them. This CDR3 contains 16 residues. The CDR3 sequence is CASSEGAYRPEETQYF. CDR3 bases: TGTGCCAGCAGTGAAGGGGCTTACCGCCCAGAAGAGACCCAGTACTTC.

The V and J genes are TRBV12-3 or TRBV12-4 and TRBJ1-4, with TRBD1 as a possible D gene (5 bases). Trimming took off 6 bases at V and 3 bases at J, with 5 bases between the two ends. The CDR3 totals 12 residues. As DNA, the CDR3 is TGTGCCAGCAGGGGGGCTAATGAAAAACTGTTTTTT. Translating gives CASRGANEKLFF.